Listed below are T cell receptor beta chains from one sample, sequenced in a study of blood T cell repertoires in COVID-19. Profiled with immunoSEQ multiplex PCR; TCRdb holds only in-frame clones, not every one. The sample includes 200,000 to 300,000 clones, about 82% of them seen just once. Material: PBMCs or T cells enriched from blood (not recorded which). The receptor set was obtained from a woman between 50 and 59 years old who had recovered from COVID-19. Both conserved end residues are part of each CDR3. The D gene is left open where the match is weak. The size field is filled for only some rows; it gives once, few, many or a size class.

CDR3 | DNA | V | length | D | size | J
CASSRNLDSSNQPQHF | TGTGCCAGCAGCCGGAACCTGGACAGCAGCAATCAGCCCCAGCATTTT | TRBV6-2/TRBV6-3 | 16 | - | - | TRBJ1-5
CASSEYGAISNSPLHF | TGTGCCAGCAGTGAATATGGGGCCATCTCTAATTCACCCCTCCACTTT | TRBV25-1 | 16 | - | - | TRBJ1-6
CASHWSRLAGLDQETQYF | TGTGCCAGCCATTGGTCCAGACTAGCGGGATTAGACCAAGAGACCCAGTACTTC | TRBV2 | 18 | TRBD2 | - | TRBJ2-5
CASSFPGGLDNYGYTF | TGTGCCAGCAGCTTCCCAGGGGGCCTGGACAACTATGGCTACACCTTC | TRBV11-3 | 16 | TRBD1 | - | TRBJ1-2
CATSRGLAGGEETQYF | TGTGCCACCAGCAGGGGACTAGCGGGGGGTGAAGAGACCCAGTACTTC | TRBV15 | 16 | TRBD2 | - | TRBJ2-5
CSVHGLNTGELFF | TGCAGCGTTCACGGGTTGAACACCGGGGAGCTGTTTTTT | TRBV29-1 | 13 | - | - | TRBJ2-2
CASSYSGTGGYGYTF | TGTGCCAGCAGTTACTCCGGGACAGGGGGCTATGGCTACACCTTC | TRBV6-5 | 15 | TRBD1 | - | TRBJ1-2
CASSEGQAYEQYF | TGTGCCAGCAGTGAGGGGCAGGCCTACGAGCAGTACTTC | TRBV25-1 | 13 | - | - | TRBJ2-7
CASSHEAGTSGKFNPNNEQFF | TGCGCCAGCAGCCACGAAGCCGGGACTAGCGGGAAATTCAACCCTAACAATGAGCAGTTCTTC | TRBV4-3 | 21 | TRBD2 | once | TRBJ2-1
CASTSRSGKETQYF | TGTGCCAGCACCAGCCGGTCGGGAAAAGAGACCCAGTACTTC | TRBV2 | 14 | - | - | TRBJ2-5
CASSLLGQARNEQFF | TGTGCCAGCAGCTTGTTGGGACAGGCGAGGAATGAGCAGTTCTTC | TRBV5-5 | 15 | TRBD1 | - | TRBJ2-1
CASRSYRGLSYGYTF | TGTGCCAGCAGATCCTACAGGGGGCTAAGCTATGGCTACACCTTC | TRBV5-6 | 15 | TRBD1 | few | TRBJ1-2
CASSQNSRLNTEAFF | TGTGCCAGCAGTCAGAACAGTCGACTGAACACTGAAGCTTTCTTT | TRBV6-2/TRBV6-3 | 15 | - | - | TRBJ1-1
CASSHRDRGPNTEAFF | TGTGCCAGCAGTCACCGGGACAGGGGGCCGAACACTGAAGCTTTCTTT | TRBV28 | 16 | TRBD1 | - | TRBJ1-1
CASTRRRGNTIYF | TGTGCCAGTACTCGGAGGCGGGGAAACACCATATATTTT | TRBV19 | 13 | - | - | TRBJ1-3
CASSAGQGYQPQHF | TGTGCCAGTAGTGCGGGACAGGGATACCAGCCCCAGCATTTT | TRBV19 | 14 | TRBD1 | - | TRBJ1-5
CASSLGTGGFGTDTQYF | TGTGCCAGCAGTTTGGGGACAGGGGGCTTCGGGACAGATACGCAGTATTTT | TRBV27 | 17 | TRBD1 | - | TRBJ2-3
CASSRQGFGNSPLHF | TGTGCCAGCAGCCGACAGGGGTTTGGGAATTCACCCCTCCACTTT | TRBV3-1/TRBV3-2 | 15 | TRBD1 | - | TRBJ1-6
CAWTRRSLNTEAFF | TGTGCCTGGACCCGTCGGAGCCTGAACACTGAAGCTTTCTTT | TRBV30 | 14 | - | few | TRBJ1-1
CASSSGTGGRETQYF | TGTGCCAGCAGCTCCGGGACAGGGGGGAGAGAGACCCAGTACTTC | TRBV11-2 | 15 | TRBD1 | - | TRBJ2-5
CSVEDRDEGGYTF | TGCAGCGTTGAGGACAGGGACGAGGGCGGCTACACCTTC | TRBV29-1 | 13 | TRBD1 | - | TRBJ1-2
CASSVVAGAGMDTQYF | TGTGCCAGCAGCGTAGTAGCGGGAGCGGGGATGGATACGCAGTATTTT | TRBV9 | 16 | TRBD2 | once | TRBJ2-3
CASSDRQARNSPLHF | TGTGCCAGCAGTGACAGACAGGCTCGAAATTCACCCCTCCACTTT | TRBV2 | 15 | - | - | TRBJ1-6
CASSKRGWTDTQYF | TGTGCCAGTAGTAAAAGGGGTTGGACAGATACGCAGTATTTT | TRBV19 | 14 | - | - | TRBJ2-3
CACTRGRSQPQHF | TGTGCCTGCACCAGGGGAAGGAGTCAGCCCCAGCATTTT | TRBV30 | 13 | - | - | TRBJ1-5
CASSSPYQGFSDTQYF | TGTGCCAGCAGCTCCCCGTACCAGGGTTTCTCAGATACGCAGTATTTT | TRBV7-2 | 16 | - | - | TRBJ2-3
CASSLSVLAAQRYNEQFF | TGTGCCAGCAGCTTAAGTGTACTAGCGGCACAACGGTACAATGAGCAGTTCTTC | TRBV7-2 | 18 | TRBD2 | - | TRBJ2-1
CASSDRQGYSNTEAFF | TGTGCCAGCAGCGACCGACAGGGATATTCAAACACTGAAGCTTTCTTT | TRBV9 | 16 | TRBD1 | once | TRBJ1-1
CASSQDWTSRRDTQYF | TGTGCCAGCAGCCAAGATTGGACTAGTCGTAGAGATACGCAGTATTTT | TRBV14 | 16 | TRBD2 | - | TRBJ2-3
CASSQDWASYGYTF | TGCGCCAGCAGCCAAGATTGGGCTTCCTATGGCTACACCTTC | TRBV4-3 | 14 | - | - | TRBJ1-2
CASSLAASTGELFF | TGTGCCAGCAGCTTAGCAGCTAGCACCGGGGAGCTGTTTTTT | TRBV7-9 | 14 | - | - | TRBJ2-2
CASSFYDGLSPLHF | TGTGCCAGCAGCTTTTATGACGGACTCTCACCCCTCCACTTT | TRBV7-2 | 14 | - | - | TRBJ1-6
CASSQGTGDNEKLFF | TGTGCCAGCAGCCAAGGGACAGGGGATAATGAAAAACTGTTTTTT | TRBV3-1/TRBV3-2 | 15 | TRBD1 | - | TRBJ1-4
CASSLDIRTDTQYF | TGTGCCAGCAGTCTGGATATCAGGACAGATACGCAGTATTTT | TRBV9 | 14 | - | - | TRBJ2-3
CASSSGQGSSYNEQFF | TGTGCCAGCAGTTCCGGACAGGGAAGCTCCTACAATGAGCAGTTCTTC | TRBV4-2 | 16 | TRBD1 | - | TRBJ2-1
CASSKEVNSPLHF | TGCGCCAGCTCGAAGGAGGTGAATTCACCCCTCCACTTT | TRBV10-1 | 13 | - | - | TRBJ1-6
CASSYRVGPTEAFF | TGTGCCAGCAGTTACCGGGTCGGCCCCACTGAAGCTTTCTTT | TRBV6-5 | 14 | - | - | TRBJ1-1
CASSAGLAHLNEQFF | TGTGCCAGCAGCGCAGGACTAGCGCACCTCAATGAGCAGTTCTTC | TRBV7-9 | 15 | TRBD2 | - | TRBJ2-1
CASSNPRDRQYF | TGTGCCAGCAGTAACCCCCGGGACAGGCAGTACTTC | TRBV6-2/TRBV6-3 | 12 | TRBD1 | - | TRBJ2-4
CASSLEASGPYNEQFF | TGCGCCAGCAGCTTGGAAGCTAGCGGACCCTACAATGAGCAGTTCTTC | TRBV5-1 | 16 | TRBD2 | - | TRBJ2-1
CASSDRAMGPNQPQHF | TGTGCCAGCAGTGACCGCGCAATGGGCCCCAATCAGCCCCAGCATTTT | TRBV6-1 | 16 | - | once | TRBJ1-5
CAWSGGFRTSGRGETQYF | TGTGCCTGGAGTGGGGGTTTTAGGACTAGCGGGAGGGGAGAGACCCAGTACTTC | TRBV30 | 18 | TRBD2 | - | TRBJ2-5
CASSLGANYGYTF | TGTGCCAGCAGTTTAGGAGCTAACTATGGCTACACCTTC | TRBV12-3/TRBV12-4 | 13 | - | - | TRBJ1-2
CASSDRENQPQHF | TGTGCCAGCAGCGACAGGGAGAATCAGCCCCAGCATTTT | TRBV2 | 13 | TRBD1 | - | TRBJ1-5
CASSPPLGGNTDTQYF | TGTGCCAGCAGCCCGCCTTTGGGGGGGAACACAGATACGCAGTATTTT | TRBV7-9 | 16 | TRBD2 | - | TRBJ2-3
CASSRGGDSAKNIQYF | TGTGCCAGCTCACGCGGGGGGGACTCCGCCAAAAACATTCAGTACTTC | TRBV18 | 16 | TRBD2 | - | TRBJ2-4
CASSPSGTPKHSPLHF | TGTGCCAGCAGCCCCTCCGGGACACCAAAACATTCACCCCTCCACTTT | TRBV14 | 16 | - | - | TRBJ1-6
CATSEIPAGTQYF | TGTGCCACCAGTGAGATTCCCGCGGGGACCCAGTACTTC | TRBV24-1 | 13 | - | - | TRBJ2-5
CASSMSGGDNEQFF | TGTGCCAGCAGCATGAGCGGGGGGGACAATGAGCAGTTCTTC | TRBV7-3 | 14 | TRBD2 | - | TRBJ2-1